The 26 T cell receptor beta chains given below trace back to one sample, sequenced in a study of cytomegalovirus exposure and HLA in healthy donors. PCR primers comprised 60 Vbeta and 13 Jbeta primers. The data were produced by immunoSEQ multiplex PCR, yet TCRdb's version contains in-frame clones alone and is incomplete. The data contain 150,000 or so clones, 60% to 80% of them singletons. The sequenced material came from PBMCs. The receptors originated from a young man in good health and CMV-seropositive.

CDR3 DNA: TGTGCCAGTAGTATCTTCGGACAGAACTATGGCTACACCTTC. Translation: CASSIFGQNYGYTF. V usage is TRBV19 and J usage is TRBJ1-2, with D possibly matching TRBD1 (6 bases). The germline V gene encodes CDR1 LNHDA and CDR2 SQIVND (reference sequence). This CDR3 is 14 amino acids long. V was clipped by 3 bases and J by 2 bases, with 10 bases between them.

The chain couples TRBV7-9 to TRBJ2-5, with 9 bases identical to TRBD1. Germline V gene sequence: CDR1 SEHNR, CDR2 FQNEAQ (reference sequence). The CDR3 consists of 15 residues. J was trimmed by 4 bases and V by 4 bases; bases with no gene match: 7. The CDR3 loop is CASSSWDREGETQYF. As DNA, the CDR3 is TGTGCCAGCAGCTCGTGGGACAGGGAGGGAGAGACCCAGTACTTC.

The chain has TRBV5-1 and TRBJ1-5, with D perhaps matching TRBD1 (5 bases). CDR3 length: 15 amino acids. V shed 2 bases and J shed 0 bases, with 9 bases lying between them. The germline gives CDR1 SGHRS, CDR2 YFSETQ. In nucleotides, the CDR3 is TGCGCCAGCAGCTTCCAGGGCCTTAGCAATCAGCCCCAGCATTTT. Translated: CASSFQGLSNQPQHF.

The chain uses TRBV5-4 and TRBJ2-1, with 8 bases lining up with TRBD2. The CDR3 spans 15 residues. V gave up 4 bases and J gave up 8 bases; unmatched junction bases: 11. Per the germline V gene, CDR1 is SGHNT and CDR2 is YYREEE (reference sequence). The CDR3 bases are TGTGCCAGCAGCCCCATTGGGAACGGGAGGGATGAGCAGTTCTTC. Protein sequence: CASSPIGNGRDEQFF. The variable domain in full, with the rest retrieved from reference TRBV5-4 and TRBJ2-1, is ETGVTQSPTHLIKTRGQQVTLRCSSQSGHNTVSWYQQALGQGPQFIFQYYREEENGRGNFPPRFSGLQFPNYSSELNVNALELDDSALYLCASSPIGNGRDEQFFGPGTRLTVL.

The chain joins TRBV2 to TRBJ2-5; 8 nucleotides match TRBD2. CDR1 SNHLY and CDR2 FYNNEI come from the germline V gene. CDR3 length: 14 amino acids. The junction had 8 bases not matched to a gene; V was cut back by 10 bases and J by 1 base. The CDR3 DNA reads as TGTGCCATCCAGCGGGAGTCGGTCCAAGAGACCCAGTACTTC. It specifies CAIQRESVQETQYF.

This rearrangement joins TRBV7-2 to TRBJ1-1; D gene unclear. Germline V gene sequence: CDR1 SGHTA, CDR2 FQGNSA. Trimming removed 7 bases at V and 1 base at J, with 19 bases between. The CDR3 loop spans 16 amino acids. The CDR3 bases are TGTGCCAGCACCATTTGGGGAGGCAGCCCGAACACTGAAGCTTTCTTT. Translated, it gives CASTIWGGSPNTEAFF. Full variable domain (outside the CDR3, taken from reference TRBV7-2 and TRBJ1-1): GAGVSQSPSNKVTEKGKDVELRCDPISGHTALYWYRQSLGQGLEFLIYFQGNSAPDKSGLPSDRFSAERTGGSVSTLTIQRTQQEDSAVYLCASTIWGGSPNTEAFFGQGTRLTVV.

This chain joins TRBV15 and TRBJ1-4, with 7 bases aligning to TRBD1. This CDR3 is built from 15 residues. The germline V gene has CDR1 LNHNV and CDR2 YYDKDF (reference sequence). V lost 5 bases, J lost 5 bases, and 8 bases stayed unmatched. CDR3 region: CATSEYRGQNEKLFF. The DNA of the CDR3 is TGTGCCACCAGCGAGTACAGGGGACAGAATGAAAAACTGTTTTTT.

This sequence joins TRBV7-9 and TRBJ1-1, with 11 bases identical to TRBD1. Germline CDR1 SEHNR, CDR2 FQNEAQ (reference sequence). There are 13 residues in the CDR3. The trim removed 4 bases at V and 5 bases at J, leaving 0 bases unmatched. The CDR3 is CASSWDRGTEAFF. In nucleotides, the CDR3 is TGTGCCAGCAGCTGGGACAGGGGGACTGAAGCTTTCTTT.

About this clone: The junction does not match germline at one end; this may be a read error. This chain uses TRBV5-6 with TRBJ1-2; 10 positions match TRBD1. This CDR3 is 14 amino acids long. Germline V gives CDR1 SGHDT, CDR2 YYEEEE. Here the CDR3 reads CASSPGQGNWGYPF. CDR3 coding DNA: TGTGCCAGCAGCCCGGGACAGGGGAATTGGGGCTACCCCTTC.

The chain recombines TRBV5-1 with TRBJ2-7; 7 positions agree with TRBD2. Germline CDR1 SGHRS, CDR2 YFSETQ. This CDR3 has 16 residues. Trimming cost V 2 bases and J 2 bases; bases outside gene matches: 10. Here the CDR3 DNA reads TGCGCCAGCAGCTTCGCTTTAGCGGGTGGAACCTACGAGCAGTACTTC. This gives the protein CASSFALAGGTYEQYF.

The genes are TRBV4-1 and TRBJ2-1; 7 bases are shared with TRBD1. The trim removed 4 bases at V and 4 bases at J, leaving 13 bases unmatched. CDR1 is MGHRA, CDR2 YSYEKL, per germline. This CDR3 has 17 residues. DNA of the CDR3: TGCGCCAGCAGCCGGGGATCGGGACAGAGCCCGTACAATGAGCAGTTCTTC. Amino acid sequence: CASSRGSGQSPYNEQFF.

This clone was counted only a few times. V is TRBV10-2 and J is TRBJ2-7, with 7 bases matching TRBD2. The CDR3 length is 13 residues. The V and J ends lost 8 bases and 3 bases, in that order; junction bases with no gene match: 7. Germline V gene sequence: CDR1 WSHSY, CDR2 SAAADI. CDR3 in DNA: TGCGCCAGCGGAAGGGTAGCGGGCTACGAGCAGTACTTC. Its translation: CASGRVAGYEQYF.

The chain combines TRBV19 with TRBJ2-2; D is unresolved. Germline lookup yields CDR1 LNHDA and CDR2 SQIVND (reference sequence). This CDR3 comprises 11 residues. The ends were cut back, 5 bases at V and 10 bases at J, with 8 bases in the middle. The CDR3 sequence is CASSERVELFF. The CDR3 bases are TGTGCCAGTAGTGAGCGAGTGGAGCTGTTTTTT.

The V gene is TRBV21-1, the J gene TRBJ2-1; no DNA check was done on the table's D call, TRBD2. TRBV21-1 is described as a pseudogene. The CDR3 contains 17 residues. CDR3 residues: CASSKDHGESSYNEQFF. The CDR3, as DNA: TGTGCCAGCAGCAAAGACCATGGAGAATCATCCTACAATGAGCAGTTCTTC.

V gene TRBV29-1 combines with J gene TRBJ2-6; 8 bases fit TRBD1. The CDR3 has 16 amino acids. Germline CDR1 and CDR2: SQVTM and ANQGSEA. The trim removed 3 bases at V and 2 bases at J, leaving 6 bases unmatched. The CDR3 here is CSVEPIQGAGANVLTF. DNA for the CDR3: TGCAGCGTTGAGCCCATACAGGGGGCTGGGGCCAACGTCCTGACTTTC.

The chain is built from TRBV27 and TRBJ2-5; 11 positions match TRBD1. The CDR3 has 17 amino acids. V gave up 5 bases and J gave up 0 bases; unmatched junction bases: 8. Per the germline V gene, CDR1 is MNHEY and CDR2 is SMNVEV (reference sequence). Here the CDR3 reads CASSSRDRGRNQETQYF. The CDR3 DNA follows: TGTGCCAGCAGTAGCCGGGACAGGGGGAGAAACCAAGAGACCCAGTACTTC.

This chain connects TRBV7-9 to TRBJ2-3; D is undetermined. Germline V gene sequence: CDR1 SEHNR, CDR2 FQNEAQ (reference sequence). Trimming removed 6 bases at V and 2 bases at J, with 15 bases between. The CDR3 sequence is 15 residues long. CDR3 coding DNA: TGTGCCAGCAGAGGCCTCTACAGAGCCACAGATACGCAGTATTTT. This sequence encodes CASRGLYRATDTQYF.

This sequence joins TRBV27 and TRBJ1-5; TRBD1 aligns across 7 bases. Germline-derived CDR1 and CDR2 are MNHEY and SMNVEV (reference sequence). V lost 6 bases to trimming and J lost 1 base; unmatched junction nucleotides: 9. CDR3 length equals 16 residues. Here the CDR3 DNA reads TGTGCCAGCAGATCGACAGGGTCTGAAAGCAATCAGCCCCAGCATTTT. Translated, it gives CASRSTGSESNQPQHF.

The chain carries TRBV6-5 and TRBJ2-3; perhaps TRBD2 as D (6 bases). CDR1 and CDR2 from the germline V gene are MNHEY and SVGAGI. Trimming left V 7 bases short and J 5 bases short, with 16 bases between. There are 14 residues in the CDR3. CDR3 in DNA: TGTGCCAGCAAAGAATCGATTAGCGGAGATACGCAGTATTTT. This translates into CASKESISGDTQYF.

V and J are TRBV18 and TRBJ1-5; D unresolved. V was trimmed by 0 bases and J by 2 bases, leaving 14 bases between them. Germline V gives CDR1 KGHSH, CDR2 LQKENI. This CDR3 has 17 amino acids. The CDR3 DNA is TGTGCCAGCTCACCACCGATGCGGGAAAGGGGCAATCAGCCCCAGCATTTT. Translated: CASSPPMRERGNQPQHF.

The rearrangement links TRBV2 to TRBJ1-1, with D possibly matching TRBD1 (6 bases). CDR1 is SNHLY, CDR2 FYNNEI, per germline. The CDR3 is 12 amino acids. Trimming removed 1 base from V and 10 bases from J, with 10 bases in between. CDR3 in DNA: TGTGCCAGCAGTGAAGACAGGGTCCCAGCTTTCTTT. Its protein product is CASSEDRVPAFF.

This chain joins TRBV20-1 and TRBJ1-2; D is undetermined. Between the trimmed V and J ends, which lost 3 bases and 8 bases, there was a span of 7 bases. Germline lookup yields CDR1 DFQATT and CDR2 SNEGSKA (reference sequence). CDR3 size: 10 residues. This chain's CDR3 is CSASVAGYTF. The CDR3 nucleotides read TGCAGTGCTAGTGTAGCCGGCTACACCTTC.

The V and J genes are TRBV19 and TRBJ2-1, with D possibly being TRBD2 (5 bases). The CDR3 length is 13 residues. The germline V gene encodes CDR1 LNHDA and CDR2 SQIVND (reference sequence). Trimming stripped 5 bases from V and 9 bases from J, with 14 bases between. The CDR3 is CASSLPSGAEQFF. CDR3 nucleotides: TGTGCCAGTAGTCTACCGAGCGGTGCTGAGCAGTTCTTC.

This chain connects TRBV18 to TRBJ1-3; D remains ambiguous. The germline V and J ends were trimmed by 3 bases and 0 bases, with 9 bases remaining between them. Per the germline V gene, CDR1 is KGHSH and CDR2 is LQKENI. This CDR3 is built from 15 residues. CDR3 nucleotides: TGTGCCAGCTCACCGGAGCTGGACTCTGGAAACACCATATATTTT. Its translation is CASSPELDSGNTIYF.

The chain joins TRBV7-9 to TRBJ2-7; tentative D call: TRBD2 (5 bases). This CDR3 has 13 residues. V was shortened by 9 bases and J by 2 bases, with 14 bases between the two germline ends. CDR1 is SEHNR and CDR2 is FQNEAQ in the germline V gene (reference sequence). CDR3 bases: TGTGCCAGTTCATCCCCGACTACCTACGAGCAGTACTTC. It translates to CASSSPTTYEQYF.

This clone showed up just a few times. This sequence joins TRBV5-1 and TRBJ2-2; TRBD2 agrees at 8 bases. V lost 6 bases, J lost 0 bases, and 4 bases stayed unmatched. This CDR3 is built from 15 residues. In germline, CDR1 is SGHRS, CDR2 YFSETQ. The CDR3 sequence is CASTIGGANTGELFF. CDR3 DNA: TGCGCCAGCACAATCGGGGGGGCGAACACCGGGGAGCTGTTTTTT.